The 25 T cell receptor beta chains presented below share a single source sample, sequenced in a study of identical twins. MiXCR, run by TCRdb on the 5' RACE reads, gives a single entry per CDR3 protein. The table has hundreds of thousands of distinct CDR3 sequences, 15% to 20% seen once. This sample also appeared in a second study, on T cells expressing NK-cell markers.

Sample: PBMCs. The origin of the receptors is a woman aged 18 to 35 in good health.

This chain uses TRBV20-1 with TRBJ2-7, with D perhaps TRBD1 (6 bases). Deletions cut 3 bases from V and 3 bases from J, with 12 bases between. CDR3 size: 13 residues. Germline values: CDR1 DFQATT, CDR2 SNEGSKA (reference sequence). The CDR3 here is CSASSGTRYEQYF. In DNA form, the CDR3 reads TGCAGTGCTAGCTCCGGGACACGCTACGAGCAGTACTTC.

This clonotype came up a few times. J is TRBJ1-2 and V is TRBV5-1; tentatively, D is TRBD1 (5 bases). V lost 0 bases to trimming and J lost 3 bases, with 9 bases between them. In germline, CDR1 is SGHRS, CDR2 YFSETQ. The CDR3 totals 14 residues. The CDR3 DNA is TGCGCCAGCAGCTTGGGACAGAGGTACTATGGCTACACCTTC. Protein product: CASSLGQRYYGYTF.

This clonotype was detected a few times. The rearrangement links TRBV20-1 to TRBJ1-1; D uncertain. The CDR3 length is 12 residues. From germline, CDR1 is DFQATT and CDR2 SNEGSKA (reference sequence). V was shortened by 4 bases and J by 0 bases, with 6 bases between the two germline ends. CDR3 nucleotide sequence: TGCAGTGCTACTAACATGAACACTGAAGCTTTCTTT. Its protein product is CSATNMNTEAFF.

The V call is TRBV28, the J call TRBJ1-1, with 10 bases fitting TRBD1. Germline V gene lookup returns CDR1 MDHEN and CDR2 SYDVKM. The CDR3 has 14 amino acids. The V and J ends lost 3 bases and 7 bases, in that order; junction bases with no gene match: 5. The CDR3 region has the DNA TGTGCCAGCAGTTTTTTGACAGGGGGCATTGAAGCTTTCTTT. Translation: CASSFLTGGIEAFF.

This chain joins TRBV7-3 and TRBJ2-5; no reliable D call. Germline lookup yields CDR1 SGHTA and CDR2 FQGTGA. V was shortened by 6 bases and J by 5 bases, with 13 bases between the two germline ends. The CDR3 length is 13 residues. Here the CDR3 DNA reads TGTGCCAGCAGTCCCGTCCCCTGGGAGACCCAGTACTTC. It yields the protein CASSPVPWETQYF. The variable domain in full, completed from reference TRBV7-3 and TRBJ2-5, reads GAGVSQTPSNKVTEKGKYVELRCDPISGHTALYWYRQSLGQGPEFLIYFQGTGAADDSGLPNDRFFAVRPEGSVSTLKIQRTERGDSAVYLCASSPVPWETQYFGPGTRLLVL.

The chain recombines TRBV5-1 with TRBJ2-1, with D maybe TRBD1 (6 bases). This CDR3 is built from 15 residues. The germline V and J ends were trimmed by 2 bases and 7 bases, with 16 bases remaining between them. Looked up from germline, CDR1 is SGHRS and CDR2 is YFSETQ. In nucleotides, the CDR3 is TGCGCCAGCAGCTTCGGACAGTCTCCCGATAATGAGCAGTTCTTC. This gives the protein CASSFGQSPDNEQFF.

The rearrangement uses TRBV10-3 and TRBJ2-2; 10 bases align to TRBD2. The length of the CDR3 is 14 residues. The germline gives CDR1 ENHRY, CDR2 SYGVKD. Trimming at V came to 10 bases and at J to 7 bases, leaving 9 bases not matched to a gene. CDR3 sequence reads: CATHSGRDSGELFF. DNA for the CDR3: TGTGCCACCCACAGCGGGAGGGACAGCGGGGAGCTGTTTTTT.

J is TRBJ2-2 and V is TRBV12-3 or TRBV12-4; 8 nucleotides agree with TRBD1. The junction had 5 bases not matched to a gene; V was cut back by 6 bases and J by 5 bases. The CDR3 is 14 amino acids. The CDR3 nucleotides are TGTGCCAGCAGGGGGACAGGAGTTACCGGGGAGCTGTTTTTT. Translated, it gives CASRGTGVTGELFF.

This chain connects TRBV20-1 to TRBJ2-1, with 10 bases matching TRBD1. Germline CDR1 is DFQATT and CDR2 is SNEGSKA (reference sequence). This CDR3 has 14 amino acids. V shed 4 bases and J 4 bases; nucleotides not matched to a gene: 4. The CDR3 nucleotides read TGCAGTGCTATTAGACAGGGGGCGTACAATGAGCAGTTCTTC. This codes for CSAIRQGAYNEQFF.

This clonotype was recorded a few times. The rearrangement uses TRBV25-1 and TRBJ2-7, with TRBD2 as a possible D gene (5 bases). CDR3 size: 16 residues. Germline V CDR1 and CDR2: MGHDK, SYGVNS. V was shortened by 3 bases and J by 0 bases, with 15 bases between the two germline ends. The CDR3: CASSDFGSGTSYEQYF. CDR3 DNA: TGTGCCAGCAGTGATTTCGGCAGCGGCACCTCCTACGAGCAGTACTTC.

This sequence joins TRBV5-1 and TRBJ2-7; D is perhaps TRBD1 or TRBD2 (5 bases each). There are 14 residues in the CDR3. Looked up from germline, CDR1 is SGHRS and CDR2 is YFSETQ. The germline V and J ends were trimmed by 7 bases and 3 bases, with 17 bases remaining between them. CDR3 nucleotides: TGCGCCAGCGGTCGTAGGGACGGAGACTACGAGCAGTACTTC. Its translation: CASGRRDGDYEQYF.

This chain uses TRBV4-1 with TRBJ1-2; D may be TRBD1 (5 bases). V was clipped by 3 bases and J by 0 bases, with 11 bases between them. Germline assignment: CDR1 MGHRA and CDR2 YSYEKL. The CDR3 length is 15 residues. The chain's CDR3 is CASSHGTVSNYGYTF. CDR3 nucleotides: TGCGCCAGCAGCCATGGGACTGTATCTAACTATGGCTACACCTTC.

The J gene is TRBJ1-1, the V gene TRBV20-1, with D possibly TRBD1 on 5 matching bases. There are 13 residues in the CDR3. Trimming cost V 5 bases and J 2 bases, with 12 bases left between them. Germline V gene sequence: CDR1 DFQATT, CDR2 SNEGSKA (reference sequence). The CDR3 DNA reads as TGCAGTGCTTTACGGGGGTTCAACACTGAAGCTTTCTTT. Translated, it gives CSALRGFNTEAFF.

This chain connects TRBV7-2 to TRBJ2-3; 8 bases line up with TRBD2. Unmatched junction bases numbered 6, after V lost 6 bases and J lost 4 bases. Per the germline V gene, CDR1 is SGHTA and CDR2 is FQGNSA. The CDR3 length is 14 residues. The CDR3 DNA follows: TGTGCCAGCAGTTTGGGACTAGAAGCAGATACGCAGTATTTT. Encoded protein: CASSLGLEADTQYF.

A few counts support this clonotype. The rearrangement joins TRBV12-3 or TRBV12-4 to TRBJ2-3; D uncertain. The CDR3 loop spans 15 amino acids. V was shortened by 2 bases and J by 1 base, with 10 bases between the two germline ends. CDR3 protein: CASSLLGKGTDTQYF. DNA of the CDR3: TGTGCCAGCAGTTTACTAGGGAAGGGCACAGATACGCAGTATTTT.

The CDR3 sequence: CASRSLVATNEKLFF. In DNA, the CDR3 is TGTGCCAGCAGATCGTTGGTTGCAACTAATGAAAAACTGTTTTTT. This sequence joins TRBV12-3 or TRBV12-4 and TRBJ1-4; D uncertain. V lost 6 bases to trimming and J lost 0 bases, with 11 bases between them. The CDR3 totals 15 residues.

This clonotype was picked up a small number of times. This rearrangement joins TRBV6-5 to TRBJ1-1; D remains ambiguous. Trimming cost V 6 bases and J 10 bases, with 12 bases left between them. Germline V CDR1 and CDR2: MNHEY, SVGAGI. There are 11 residues in the CDR3. CDR3 in amino acids: CASRDEVRAFF. In DNA form, the CDR3 reads TGTGCCAGCAGAGACGAAGTGCGAGCTTTCTTT.

The J gene is TRBJ1-1, the V gene TRBV12-3 or TRBV12-4; perhaps TRBD1 as D (5 bases). The ends were cut back, 3 bases at V and 3 bases at J, with 20 bases in the middle. The CDR3 has 17 residues. CDR3 sequence reads: CASSFGTGPSGYTEAFF. The DNA for the CDR3 is TGTGCCAGCAGTTTTGGAACGGGGCCGTCGGGGTACACTGAAGCTTTCTTT.

This chain joins TRBV7-2 and TRBJ2-2, with a possible D match to TRBD2 (5 bases). The CDR3 is 16 amino acids. V was trimmed by 3 bases and J by 5 bases, leaving 16 bases between them. Germline CDR1 SGHTA, CDR2 FQGNSA. CDR3 residues: CASSFSRRAGTGELFF. The CDR3 DNA reads as TGTGCCAGCAGCTTTAGTCGAAGGGCGGGTACCGGGGAGCTGTTTTTT.

The J gene is TRBJ2-5, the V gene TRBV7-9, with 10 bases fitting TRBD2. The ends lost 4 bases at V and 5 bases at J; junction bases unmatched: 13. Germline CDR1 and CDR2: SEHNR and FQNEAQ (reference sequence). The CDR3 is 17 residues long. The CDR3 sequence is CASSSPSSGSVIETQYF. The DNA of the CDR3 is TGTGCCAGCAGCTCCCCGTCTAGCGGGAGTGTTATCGAGACCCAGTACTTC.

The rearrangement joins TRBV20-1 to TRBJ2-7; 9 nucleotides align to TRBD2. The germline gives CDR1 DFQATT, CDR2 SNEGSKA (reference sequence). V dropped 6 bases and J dropped 1; count of bases not matched to a gene: 4. This CDR3 has 13 residues. CDR3 sequence: CSAHLAGSYEQYF. The CDR3 DNA sequence: TGCAGTGCGCATCTAGCGGGGTCCTACGAGCAGTACTTC.

This clonotype was counted between two and nine times. The rearrangement uses TRBV2 and TRBJ2-3; D tentatively fits TRBD1 or TRBD2 (5 bases each). The germline V gene encodes CDR1 SNHLY and CDR2 FYNNEI. V was cut by 7 bases and J by 0 bases, with 14 bases left in between. The CDR3 contains 15 residues. The CDR3 reads CASKMRGSSTDTQYF. CDR3 in DNA: TGTGCCAGCAAAATGAGGGGCTCTAGCACAGATACGCAGTATTTT.

This clonotype has more than one count but fewer than ten. This chain joins TRBV20-1 and TRBJ2-1; 8 bases fit TRBD2. Losses at the gene ends were 5 bases for V and 12 bases for J; bases not matched to a gene: 6. This CDR3 spans 11 amino acids. In germline, CDR1 is DFQATT, CDR2 SNEGSKA (reference sequence). The CDR3 nucleotides are TGCAGTGCTGCTAGCGGGCGTTGGCAGTTCTTC. This codes for CSAASGRWQFF.

This clonotype has just a few counts. The chain combines TRBV12-3 or TRBV12-4 with TRBJ2-1; maybe TRBD2 (6 bases). CDR3 length: 15 residues. The V gene lost 4 bases and the J gene lost 9 bases, with 19 bases spanning the gap. DNA for the CDR3: TGTGCCAGCAGTTATCTGGCTAGCGTAGAGGGTGAGCAGTTCTTC. It specifies CASSYLASVEGEQFF.

J is TRBJ1-2 and V is TRBV12-3 or TRBV12-4; D is perhaps TRBD1 (5 bases). The CDR3 runs to 16 residues. The V end lost 6 bases, the J end lost 4 bases, and 21 bases lay between the germline ends. CDR3 loop: CASSSRDLRGTYGYTF. CDR3 sequence (DNA): TGTGCCAGCAGCTCAAGGGACCTCCGAGGAACCTATGGCTACACCTTC.